Shown below are 19 T cell receptor beta chains from a single sample sequenced in a study of blood T cell repertoires in COVID-19. Clones were sequenced by immunoSEQ multiplex PCR, and TCRdb holds only the in-frame ones, with some missing. The table lists about 160,000 clones, approximately 92% of them singletons, with over 3.5% in the top ten. What was sequenced was peripheral blood. All receptors come from a woman aged 45-65 years with acute or convalescent COVID-19.

This clone was detected once. The rearrangement joins TRBV21-1 to TRBJ2-3; the D call in the table, TRBD1, was not verified against the DNA. TRBV21-1 corresponds to a pseudogene. The CDR3 extends over 16 amino acids. The CDR3 nucleotides are TGTGCCAGCAGCAAACGGAGACAGGGGGACCCAGATACGCAGTATTTT. It codes for CASSKRRQGDPDTQYF.

This chain connects TRBV28 to TRBJ1-3; 7 nucleotides line up with TRBD1. Trimming removed 4 bases from V and 0 bases from J; junction bases left unmatched: 3. The CDR3 runs to 15 residues. Germline CDR1 MDHEN, CDR2 SYDVKM. The CDR3 is CASSSGGSSGNTIYF. CDR3 sequence (DNA): TGTGCCAGCAGTTCAGGGGGTAGCTCTGGAAACACCATATATTTT. The full variable domain, rest sourced from reference TRBV28 and TRBJ1-3, is DVKVTQSSRYLVKRTGEKVFLECVQDMDHENMFWYRQDPGLGLRLIYFSYDVKMKEKGDIPEGYSVSREKKERFSLILESASTNQTSMYLCASSSGGSSGNTIYFGEGSWLTVV.

CDR3 region: CASSSGQGNAETQYF. The CDR3 DNA follows: TGTGCCAGCAGCTCGGGACAGGGGAATGCAGAGACCCAGTACTTC. The chain has TRBV7-9 and TRBJ2-5; 10 nucleotides match TRBD1. This CDR3 spans 15 amino acids. V lost 4 bases to trimming and J lost 4 bases; unmatched junction nucleotides: 6. Per the germline V gene, CDR1 is SEHNR and CDR2 is FQNEAQ (reference sequence).

The chain combines TRBV2 with TRBJ2-1; TRBD1 matches 9 bases. The V segment lost 9 bases and the J segment 7 bases; nucleotides outside the gene matches: 7. The CDR3 spans 13 residues. Germline CDR1 SNHLY, CDR2 FYNNEI. Here the CDR3 DNA reads TGTGCCAGTGGGGGACAGGGTATTAATGAGCAGTTCTTC. It codes for CASGGQGINEQFF.

The chain has TRBV6-1 and TRBJ2-2, with D unresolved. This CDR3 contains 15 residues. Trimming stripped 0 bases from V and 5 bases from J, with 10 bases between. Germline V gene sequence: CDR1 MNHNS, CDR2 SASEGT. CDR3 amino acids: CASSEALLETGELFF. The CDR3 DNA follows: TGTGCCAGCAGTGAAGCGCTTCTAGAGACCGGGGAGCTGTTTTTT.

The chain carries TRBV6-6 and TRBJ2-1, with 9 bases fitting TRBD1. The J segment lost 6 bases and the V segment lost 5 bases, leaving 2 bases of the junction unmatched. Per the germline V gene, CDR1 is MNHNY and CDR2 is SVGAGI (reference sequence). This CDR3 has 13 residues. CDR3 sequence (DNA): TGTGCCAGCAGTGCGGACAGGGGCAATGAGCAGTTCTTC. The encoded protein is CASSADRGNEQFF.

In this sample, this clone turned up a few times. Distinct nucleotide sequences in the sample also encode this CDR3. V gene TRBV5-1 combines with J gene TRBJ1-5, with D perhaps TRBD1 (6 bases). In germline, CDR1 is SGHRS, CDR2 YFSETQ. This CDR3 comprises 14 residues. V dropped 4 bases and J dropped 1 base, with 9 bases sitting between them. The CDR3 spells CASSLGQSNQPQHF. CDR3 bases: TGCGCCAGCAGCCTAGGACAGAGCAATCAGCCCCAGCATTTT.

The rearrangement uses TRBV10-2 and TRBJ1-1, with D possibly being TRBD1 (5 bases). Germline CDR1 is WSHSY and CDR2 is SAAADI. Between the trimmed V and J ends, which lost 0 bases and 7 bases, there was a span of 9 bases. The CDR3 spans 13 residues. The CDR3 is CASSESGQGEAFF. CDR3 bases: TGCGCCAGCAGTGAGTCTGGGCAGGGTGAAGCTTTCTTT.

This clone was detected only a few times. The chain uses TRBV5-8 and TRBJ1-5; TRBD1 matches 8 bases. After removal of 6 bases from V and 6 bases from J, the junction contained 5 bases not matched to a gene. Germline lookup yields CDR1 SGHTS and CDR2 YDEGEE. The CDR3 runs to 13 residues. CDR3 protein: CASTDRGGQPQHF. The CDR3 coding sequence is TGTGCCAGCACCGACAGGGGAGGTCAGCCCCAGCATTTT.

The sample holds a few counts of this clone. The V and J genes are TRBV7-8 and TRBJ1-2; 10 bases align to TRBD1. V trimming: 5 bases; J trimming: 4 bases; junction bases outside the gene matches: 4. The CDR3 has 14 amino acids. Germline CDR1 is SGHVS and CDR2 is FQNEAQ. This chain's CDR3 is CASSLTGGVYGYTF. CDR3 coding DNA: TGTGCCAGCAGCCTGACAGGGGGCGTCTATGGCTACACCTTC.

This rearrangement joins TRBV3-1 (or the pseudogene TRBV3-2) to TRBJ1-1; no definite D call. The CDR3 covers 12 residues. CDR1 is LGHDT, CDR2 YNNKEL, per germline (reference sequence). The ends were cut back, 1 base at V and 6 bases at J, with 6 bases in the middle. The CDR3 sequence: CASSQGPSEAFF. CDR3 sequence (DNA): TGTGCCAGCAGCCAAGGGCCTTCTGAAGCTTTCTTT.

The rearrangement links TRBV28 to TRBJ2-7; TRBD1 matches 8 bases. There are 14 residues in the CDR3. V lost 2 bases to trimming and J lost 4 bases; unmatched junction nucleotides: 4. Germline-derived CDR1 and CDR2 are MDHEN and SYDVKM. The chain's CDR3 is CASSLDRGTYEQYF. CDR3 DNA: TGTGCCAGCAGTTTAGACAGGGGAACGTACGAGCAGTACTTC.

The CDR3 reads CASSIEASGGYNEQFF. CDR3 coding DNA: TGTGCCAGTAGTATAGAGGCAAGCGGAGGCTACAATGAGCAGTTCTTC. This chain uses TRBV19 with TRBJ2-1; D may be TRBD2 (5 bases). V was shortened by 0 bases and J by 3 bases, with 12 bases between the two germline ends. CDR3 size: 16 residues. Germline V gene data show CDR1 as LNHDA and CDR2 as SQIVND (reference sequence).

This chain joins TRBV7-2 and TRBJ2-7; TRBD2 matches 8 bases. V lost 6 bases to trimming and J lost 3 bases; unmatched junction nucleotides: 10. The CDR3 runs 15 residues. The germline V gene encodes CDR1 SGHTA and CDR2 FQGNSA. The CDR3 DNA follows: TGTGCCAGCAGAGGGGGAGCGGGAGTCAACTACGAGCAGTACTTC. Translation: CASRGGAGVNYEQYF.

The genes are TRBV28 and TRBJ1-4; 9 bases are shared with TRBD1. V lost 5 bases, J lost 6 bases, and 10 bases stayed unmatched. CDR3 size: 16 residues. Per the germline V gene, CDR1 is MDHEN and CDR2 is SYDVKM. CDR3 sequence reads: CASSRADRGGDEKLFF. The CDR3 DNA reads as TGTGCCAGCAGTAGAGCCGACAGGGGGGGCGATGAAAAACTGTTTTTT.

The V call is TRBV28, the J call TRBJ2-2; 9 bases fit TRBD1. CDR3 size: 15 residues. Germline CDR1 is MDHEN and CDR2 is SYDVKM. The ends lost 6 bases at V and 0 bases at J; junction bases unmatched: 2. CDR3 bases: TGTGCCAGCAGGAGGGACAGGGCGAACACCGGGGAGCTGTTTTTT. Protein sequence: CASRRDRANTGELFF.

This clone was counted once. This chain connects TRBV10-3 to TRBJ2-7, with D tentatively TRBD1 (5 bases). The CDR3 runs 13 residues. Germline V gene lookup returns CDR1 ENHRY and CDR2 SYGVKD. The germline V and J ends were trimmed by 8 bases and 2 bases, with 13 bases remaining between them. The CDR3 DNA follows: TGTGCCATCTTGAAACAGGCGACCTACGAGCAGTACTTC. Its translation: CAILKQATYEQYF.

The gene calls are TRBV18 and TRBJ2-1; weak D call: TRBD1 (5 bases). V lost 2 bases and J 5 bases, leaving 22 bases between the germline ends. Germline V lookup: CDR1 KGHSH, CDR2 LQKENI. This CDR3 contains 18 residues. CDR3 sequence (DNA): TGTGCCAGCTCACCAAGATTCAGTGGCAGGGTTGTGGACAATGAGCAGTTCTTC. Its protein product is CASSPRFSGRVVDNEQFF.

The V and J genes are TRBV10-3 and TRBJ1-4, with TRBD1 matching over 7 bases. V shed 4 bases and J 8 bases; nucleotides not matched to a gene: 10. This CDR3 spans 15 amino acids. The V gene's germline CDR1 is ENHRY and CDR2 SYGVKD. In DNA form, the CDR3 reads TGTGCCATCAGTGCAAGACAGGGATTAGGCGAAAAACTGTTTTTT. Residues: CAISARQGLGEKLFF.